Below, 11 T cell receptor beta chains from the same sample are listed, as sequenced in a study of T cell clonotyping in hematopoietic cell transplantation. The assay was immunoSEQ multiplex PCR, and TCRdb's table has in-frame clones only and misses some. The sample holds over 10,000 clones, roughly 50% seen once. The sequencing sample was made of peripheral blood mononuclear cells. The receptors stem from a man in his fifties or sixties in good health. Some clones in this sample may be carry-over from other donors' samples.

The sample holds a few counts of this clone. The rearrangement uses TRBV29-1 and TRBJ2-5; 7 bases agree with TRBD1. The CDR3 has 12 amino acids. Trimming removed 3 bases from V and 4 bases from J; junction bases left unmatched: 2. Germline V lookup: CDR1 SQVTM, CDR2 ANQGSEA. The CDR3 coding sequence is TGCAGCGTTGAGACAGGGATAGAGACCCAGTACTTC. Its translation: CSVETGIETQYF.

This clone is termed medium-sized. V and J are TRBV28 and TRBJ2-1, with D possibly matching TRBD2 (5 bases). Deletions cut 5 bases from V and 4 bases from J, with 18 bases between. Germline V gene data show CDR1 as MDHEN and CDR2 as SYDVKM. The CDR3 length is 16 residues. The CDR3 reads CASSPLGAVGYNEQFF. The CDR3, as DNA: TGTGCCAGCAGTCCACTGGGAGCGGTGGGGTACAATGAGCAGTTCTTC.

The chain joins TRBV10-3 to TRBJ1-1; no clear D. CDR1 ENHRY and CDR2 SYGVKD come from the germline V gene. CDR3 length equals 14 residues. V was pared by 3 bases and J by 1 base, with 9 bases between. CDR3 bases: TGTGCCATCAGTGAAGACAACCCGAACACTGAAGCTTTCTTT. It codes for CAISEDNPNTEAFF.

The chain is built from TRBV5-6 and TRBJ2-5; D call uncertain. This CDR3 has 11 residues. The V gene lost 2 bases and the J gene lost 4 bases, with 3 bases spanning the gap. Looked up from germline, CDR1 is SGHDT and CDR2 is YYEEEE. DNA for the CDR3: TGTGCCAGCAGCTTTTCAGAGACCCAGTACTTC. Translated, it gives CASSFSETQYF.

The chain uses TRBV27 and TRBJ1-2, with D maybe TRBD1 (6 bases). The length of the CDR3 is 15 residues. Germline CDR1 and CDR2: MNHEY and SMNVEV (reference sequence). The V end lost 3 bases, the J end lost 4 bases, and 15 bases lay between the germline ends. The CDR3 nucleotides read TGTGCCAGCAGTTTCTCCGGGGGCCTTAGCTATGGCTACACCTTC. Its translation is CASSFSGGLSYGYTF.

The chain uses TRBV30 and TRBJ1-1; no reliable D call. In germline, CDR1 is GTSNPN, CDR2 SVGIG (reference sequence). The V and J ends lost 1 base and 0 bases respectively, with 6 bases between them. The CDR3 contains 13 residues. This chain's CDR3 is CAWSGTVNTEAFF. The CDR3 nucleotides are TGTGCCTGGAGTGGGACGGTGAACACTGAAGCTTTCTTT.

Turning to this clone: Mismatch with germline at one junction end may stem from a read error. V usage is TRBV4-2 and J usage is TRBJ2-7; 9 bases line up with TRBD1. Germline V gene data show CDR1 as LGHNA and CDR2 as YNFKEQ. This CDR3 has 16 amino acids. The CDR3 is CASSQVRGQGSDEQYF. The DNA for the CDR3 is TGTGCCAGCAGCCAAGTTAGGGGACAGGGCTCCGACGAGCAGTACTTC.

The rearrangement joins TRBV5-6 to TRBJ2-7; 12 bases match TRBD2. Trimming removed 2 bases from V and 10 bases from J; junction bases left unmatched: 7. The CDR3 consists of 14 residues. Germline loops: CDR1 SGHDT, CDR2 YYEEEE. In DNA, the CDR3 is TGTGCCAGCAGCTTTCTAAGGACTAGCGGGACACAGTACTTC. Protein: CASSFLRTSGTQYF.

The J gene is TRBJ2-2, the V gene TRBV6-5, with 7 bases fitting TRBD1. V gave up 3 bases and J gave up 3 bases; unmatched junction bases: 1. CDR1 and CDR2 from the germline V gene are MNHEY and SVGAGI. The CDR3 contains 14 residues. For the CDR3, the DNA is TGTGCCAGCAGTTATGGGACAGACACCGGGGAGCTGTTTTTT. Its protein is CASSYGTDTGELFF.

This clone is labeled large. The chain links TRBV6-5 to TRBJ2-3, with D perhaps TRBD2 (6 bases). Looked up from germline, CDR1 is MNHEY and CDR2 is SVGAGI. V lost 6 bases and J 5 bases, leaving 15 bases between the germline ends. The CDR3 has 14 amino acids. CDR3 DNA: TGTGCCAGCAGACTGTCTGGTAGCGGAGATACGCAGTATTTT. Protein: CASRLSGSGDTQYF.

V gene TRBV19 combines with J gene TRBJ1-2, with D uncertain. Germline-derived CDR1 and CDR2 are LNHDA and SQIVND (reference sequence). V was trimmed by 5 bases and J by 5 bases, leaving 9 bases between them. The CDR3 contains 12 residues. CDR3 bases: TGTGCCAGTAGTGAGGGCCTGTATGGCTACACCTTC. Translating it yields CASSEGLYGYTF.